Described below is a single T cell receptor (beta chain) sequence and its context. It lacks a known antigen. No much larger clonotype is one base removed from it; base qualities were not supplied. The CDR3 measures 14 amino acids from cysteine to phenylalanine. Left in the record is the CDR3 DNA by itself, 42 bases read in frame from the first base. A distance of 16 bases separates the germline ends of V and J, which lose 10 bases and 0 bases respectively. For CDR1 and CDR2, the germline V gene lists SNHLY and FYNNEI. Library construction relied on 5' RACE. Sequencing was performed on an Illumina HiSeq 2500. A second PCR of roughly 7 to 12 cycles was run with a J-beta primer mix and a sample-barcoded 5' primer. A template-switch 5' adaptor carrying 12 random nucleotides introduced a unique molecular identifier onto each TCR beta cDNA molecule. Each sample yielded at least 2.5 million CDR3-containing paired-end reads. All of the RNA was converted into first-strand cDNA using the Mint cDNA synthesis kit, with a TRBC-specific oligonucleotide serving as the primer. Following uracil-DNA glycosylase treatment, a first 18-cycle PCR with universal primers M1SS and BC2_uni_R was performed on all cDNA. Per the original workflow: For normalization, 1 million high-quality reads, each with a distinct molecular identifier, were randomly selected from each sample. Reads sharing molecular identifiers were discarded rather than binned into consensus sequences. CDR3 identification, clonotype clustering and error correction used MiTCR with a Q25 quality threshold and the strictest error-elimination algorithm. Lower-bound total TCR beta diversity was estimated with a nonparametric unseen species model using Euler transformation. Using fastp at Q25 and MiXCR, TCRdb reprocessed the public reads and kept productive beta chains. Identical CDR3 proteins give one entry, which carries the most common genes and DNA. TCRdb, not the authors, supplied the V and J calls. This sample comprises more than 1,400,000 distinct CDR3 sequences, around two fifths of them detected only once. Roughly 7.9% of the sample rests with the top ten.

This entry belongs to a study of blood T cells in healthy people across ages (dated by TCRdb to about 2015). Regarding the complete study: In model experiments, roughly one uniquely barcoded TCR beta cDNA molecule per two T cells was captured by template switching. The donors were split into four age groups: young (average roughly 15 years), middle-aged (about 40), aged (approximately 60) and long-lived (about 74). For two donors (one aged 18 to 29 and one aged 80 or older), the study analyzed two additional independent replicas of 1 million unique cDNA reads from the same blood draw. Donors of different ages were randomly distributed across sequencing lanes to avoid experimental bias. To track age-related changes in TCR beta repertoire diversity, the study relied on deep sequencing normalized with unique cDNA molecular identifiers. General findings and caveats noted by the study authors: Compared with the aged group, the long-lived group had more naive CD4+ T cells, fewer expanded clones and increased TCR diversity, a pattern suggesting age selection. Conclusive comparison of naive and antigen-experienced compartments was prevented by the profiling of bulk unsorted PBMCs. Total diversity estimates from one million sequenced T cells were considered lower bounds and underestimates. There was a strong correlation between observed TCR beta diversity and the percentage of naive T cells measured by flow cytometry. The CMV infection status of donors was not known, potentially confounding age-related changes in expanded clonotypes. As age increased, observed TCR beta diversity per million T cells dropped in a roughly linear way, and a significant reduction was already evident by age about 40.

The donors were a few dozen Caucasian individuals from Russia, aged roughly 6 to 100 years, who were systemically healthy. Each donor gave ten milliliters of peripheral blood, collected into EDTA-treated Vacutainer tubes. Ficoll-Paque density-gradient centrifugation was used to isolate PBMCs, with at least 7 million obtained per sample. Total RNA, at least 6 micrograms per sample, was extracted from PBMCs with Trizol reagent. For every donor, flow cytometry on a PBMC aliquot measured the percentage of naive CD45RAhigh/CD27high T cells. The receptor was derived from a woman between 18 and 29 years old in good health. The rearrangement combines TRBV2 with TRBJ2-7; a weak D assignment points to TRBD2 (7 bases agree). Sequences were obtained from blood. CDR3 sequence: CATKRGGSSYEQYF. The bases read TGTGCCACCAAAAGGGGGGGGAGCTCCTACGAGCAGTACTTC. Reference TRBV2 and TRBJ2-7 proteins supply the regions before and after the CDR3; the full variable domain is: EPEVTQTPSHQVTQMGQEVILRCVPISNHLYFYWYRQILGQKVEFLVSFYNNEISEKSEIFDDQFSVERPDGSNFTLKIRSTKLEDSAMYFCATKRGGSSYEQYFGPGTRLTVT.